These T cell receptor beta chains were read from a single sample in a study of blood T cell repertoires in COVID-19. Profiling relied on immunoSEQ multiplex PCR, and the TCRdb table lists in-frame clones only, not all of them. The sample has about 80,000 clones, roughly four fifths seen once. The sample taken for sequencing was peripheral blood. The receptor source for this set is a woman between 65 and 79 years old with acute or convalescent COVID-19. The CDR3 runs from the conserved cysteine through the conserved F or W. D genes are given only for firm matches. A clone size is listed for some rows: how often the clone was seen (once, few, many), or a class if it is expanded.

>NA|TRBV15|TRBJ1-3|NA
TGTGCCACCAGCAGAGACCGAGGGTTTCCTGGAAACACCATATATTTT
CATSRDRGFPGNTIYF
>NA|TRBV6-5|TRBJ2-5|TRBD1
TGTGCCAGCAGTCCTGACAGGGGGACGTCGACCCAGTACTTC
CASSPDRGTSTQYF
>NA|TRBV4-1|TRBJ1-1|TRBD1
TGCGCCAGCAGCCAAGTGGGCAGGGGGAGAAGGGCTGAAGCTTTCTTT
CASSQVGRGRRAEAFF
>few|TRBV6-5|TRBJ1-1|TRBD1
TGTGCCAGCAGTCTTGGACAGGCAGCTACTGAAGCTTTCTTT
CASSLGQAATEAFF
>NA|TRBV28|TRBJ2-2|TRBD2
TGTGCCAGCAGTGCTATAGCGGGAGTGAGCACCGGGGAGCTGTTTTTT
CASSAIAGVSTGELFF
>NA|TRBV14|TRBJ2-2|TRBD2
TGTGCCAGCCAAATAGCGGGGACCAACACCGGGGAGCTGTTTTTT
CASQIAGTNTGELFF
>NA|TRBV7-2|TRBJ2-7|TRBD2
TGTGCCAGCAGCTTAGCGGGAGGGATGGACGAGCAGTACTTC
CASSLAGGMDEQYF
>NA|TRBV19|TRBJ1-2|NA
TGTGCCAGTAGCTCATCCTCTAGACAGTTTAACTATGGCTACACCTTC
CASSSSSRQFNYGYTF
>NA|TRBV5-1|TRBJ2-5|NA
TGCGCCAGCAGCAACTACGTGACGAGTGAGACCCAGTACTTC
CASSNYVTSETQYF
>NA|TRBV6-5|TRBJ1-3|NA
TGTGCCAGCAGTTACTCCCAGAGAAACACCATATATTTT
CASSYSQRNTIYF
>NA|TRBV19|TRBJ1-6|TRBD1
TGTGCCAGTAGTCTGGCCGGGACAGGAATTCTTAATTCACCCCTCCACTTT
CASSLAGTGILNSPLHF
>NA|TRBV11-2|TRBJ2-1|TRBD2
TGTGCCAGCAGCTACGTTACTAGCGGGAGCTCCGGTGAGCAGTTCTTC
CASSYVTSGSSGEQFF
>NA|TRBV14|TRBJ2-2|TRBD2
TGTGCCAGCAGCCAAGATATCCTAGCGGGACCCGGGGAGCTGTTTTTT
CASSQDILAGPGELFF
>NA|TRBV5-1|TRBJ1-2|NA
TGCGCCAGCAGCTTGGGGCCAACAAACTATGGCTACACCTTC
CASSLGPTNYGYTF
>once|TRBV15|TRBJ1-2|TRBD1
TGTGCCACCAGCAGAGGATTAGAGCCAGGGGGAGGTAGCAGTGGCTACACCTTC
CATSRGLEPGGGSSGYTF
>few|TRBV6-4|TRBJ1-4|TRBD1
TGTGCCAGCAGTGACCTACACGGACAGGATCCGCAAGGAAAACTGTTTTTT
CASSDLHGQDPQGKLFF
>NA|TRBV7-9|TRBJ2-7|TRBD1
TGTGCCAGCAGCTTTTTTCCCACAGGGGGCTTCTACGAGCAGTACTTC
CASSFFPTGGFYEQYF
>NA|TRBV19|TRBJ2-3|TRBD2
TGTGCCAGTAGTAAGGGGACTAGCGGGGCAGATACGCAGTATTTT
CASSKGTSGADTQYF
>NA|TRBV30|TRBJ2-5|NA
TGTGCCTGGAGTGTACGGCGGCAAGAGACCCAGTACTTC
CAWSVRRQETQYF
>NA|TRBV24-1|TRBJ2-3|NA
TGTGCCACCAGTGATTTGGACAGTGCAGATACGCAGTATTTT
CATSDLDSADTQYF
>once|TRBV7-9|TRBJ2-3|NA
TGTGCCAGCAGCTGGCCAGGGGCGCAAATCACAGATACGCAGTATTTT
CASSWPGAQITDTQYF
>NA|TRBV12-3/TRBV12-4|TRBJ2-1|NA
TGTGCCAGCAGTTTGACAGCATACAATGAGCAGTTCTTC
CASSLTAYNEQFF
>NA|TRBV6-5|TRBJ1-2|NA
TGTGCCAGCAGGTCCGAGGGAGGCTACACCTTC
CASRSEGGYTF
>NA|TRBV5-8|TRBJ1-6|TRBD1
TGTGCCAGCCGCGACCCGGGACAGGGAATTTATAATTCACCCCTCCACTTT
CASRDPGQGIYNSPLHF
>NA|TRBV27|TRBJ2-1|TRBD2
TGTGCCAGCAGAACGGCACTAGCGGGAGGGGCCTACAATGAGCAGTTCTTC
CASRTALAGGAYNEQFF
>NA|TRBV27|TRBJ2-1|NA
TGTGCCAGCAGTTTATACACGGGGGAAAGGCAGTTCTTC
CASSLYTGERQFF
>NA|TRBV28|TRBJ1-2|NA
TGTGCCAGCAGTTCCCCGGACAGCTATGGCTACACCTTC
CASSSPDSYGYTF
>NA|TRBV28|TRBJ1-2|TRBD1
TGTGCCAGCAATTCCCCCAGGGGGGACTATGGCTACACCTTC
CASNSPRGDYGYTF
>NA|TRBV7-3|TRBJ1-1|NA
TGTGCCAGCAGCCCGAACAGGGCCAACACTGAAGCTTTCTTT
CASSPNRANTEAFF
>NA|TRBV5-1|TRBJ2-7|NA
TGCGCCAGCAGCTTGTTAGGCCCAACTACCTACGAGCAGTACTTC
CASSLLGPTTYEQYF
>once|TRBV2|TRBJ2-3|TRBD2
TGTGCCAGCAGTGAAATTAGCGGGAGCCCCGATACGCAGTATTTT
CASSEISGSPDTQYF
>NA|TRBV4-1|TRBJ1-1|NA
TGCGCCAGCAGCCAAAATCAACAGGTCATGAACACTGAAGCTTTCTTT
CASSQNQQVMNTEAFF
>NA|TRBV6-5|TRBJ1-1|NA
TGTGCCAGCAGAACCCAGGAATACACTGAAGCTTTCTTT
CASRTQEYTEAFF
>NA|TRBV2|TRBJ2-7|NA
TGTGCCAGCATCCCAACGATGACGCAGCGCTACGAGCAGTACTTC
CASIPTMTQRYEQYF
>few|TRBV19|TRBJ2-5|TRBD2
TGTGCCAGTAGTGGTCTAGCGGGAGTGGATGAGACCCAGTACTTC
CASSGLAGVDETQYF
>NA|TRBV29-1|TRBJ2-1|TRBD2
TGCAGCGTTGAAGTGATGCTAGCGGGAGGGCCTACTTGGAATGAGCAGTTCTTC
CSVEVMLAGGPTWNEQFF
>NA|TRBV12-3/TRBV12-4|TRBJ1-5|NA
TGTGCCAGCAGCTTGTCCAGGGAGGGGCATTTT
CASSLSREGHF
>NA|TRBV12-3/TRBV12-4|TRBJ1-1|NA
TGTGCCAGCAGCTACATCCGGGGTACTGAAGCTTTCTTT
CASSYIRGTEAFF
>NA|TRBV7-2|TRBJ2-4|NA
TGTGCCAGCAGCTTCTGGCAGGGGGGAAACATTCAGTACTTC
CASSFWQGGNIQYF
>NA|TRBV9|TRBJ2-1|TRBD2
TGTGCCAGCTCAAGAGGGACTAGCGGGCAGAATGAGCAGTTCTTC
CASSRGTSGQNEQFF
>NA|TRBV6-5|TRBJ2-1|TRBD1
TGTGCCAGCAGTACGACAGGGGACGAGCAGTTCTTC
CASSTTGDEQFF
>NA|TRBV10-3|TRBJ2-1|NA
TGTGCCATCGGAAGTGGGAGACTAGACCTCTCCTACAATGAGCAGTTCTTC
CAIGSGRLDLSYNEQFF
>NA|TRBV7-3|TRBJ2-5|NA
TGTGCCAGCAGCTTAAATGGCAGGGGAGAGACCCAGTACTTC
CASSLNGRGETQYF
>once|TRBV5-4|TRBJ2-2|TRBD2
TGTGCCAGCAGCTTGGGAGGACTAGTTAAGGCCGGGGAGCTGTTTTTT
CASSLGGLVKAGELFF
>once|TRBV2|TRBJ1-4|NA
TGTGCCAGCAGTGACCGGAGAACATATAATGAAAAACTGTTTTTT
CASSDRRTYNEKLFF
>NA|TRBV2|TRBJ1-6|NA
TGTGCCGCCTCTAGATATAATTCACCCCTCCACTTT
CAASRYNSPLHF
>many|TRBV7-8|TRBJ2-2|NA
TGTGCCAGCAGCCAGGTCGGCGGCGGGGAGCTGTTTTTT
CASSQVGGGELFF
>NA|TRBV3-1/TRBV3-2|TRBJ1-5|NA
TGTGCCAGCAGCCAAGTACCCCAGGGGCCCCAGCATTTT
CASSQVPQGPQHF
>NA|TRBV10-3|TRBJ2-3|NA
TGTGCCATCTCGCCCCCTAGGGGTCTAGGCACAGATACGCAGTATTTT
CAISPPRGLGTDTQYF
>NA|TRBV5-1|TRBJ2-3|TRBD2
TGCGCCAGCATCTTATTTCGTGGACTAGCGGGAGTTTTAGAGGATACAGATACGCAGTATTTT
CASILFRGLAGVLEDTDTQYF
>NA|TRBV5-4|TRBJ2-3|TRBD2
TGTGCCAGCAGCCCTGGACTAGCGGGAGGCACAGATACGCAGTATTTT
CASSPGLAGGTDTQYF
>NA|TRBV15|TRBJ2-3|TRBD2
TGTGCCACCAGCAGATTAGCGGGAACAGATACGCAGTATTTT
CATSRLAGTDTQYF
>once|TRBV7-9|TRBJ1-1|TRBD1
TGTGCCAGCAGCCAACAGGGGGTGAACACTGAAGCTTTCTTT
CASSQQGVNTEAFF
>NA|TRBV6-2/TRBV6-3|TRBJ2-7|NA
TGTGCCAGCAGCCCTAACCCCCCCCCTAAATTCTCCTACGAGCAGTACTTC
CASSPNPPPKFSYEQYF
>NA|TRBV29-1|TRBJ1-1|NA
TGCAGCGTTGGGTTCAGTATGAACACTGAAGCTTTCTTT
CSVGFSMNTEAFF
>NA|TRBV18|TRBJ2-3|TRBD2
TGTGCCAGCTCACAGACTAGCGGTACAGATACGCAGTATTTT
CASSQTSGTDTQYF
>NA|TRBV7-6|TRBJ2-5|NA
TGTGCCAGCAGCTTACGGGACTCTGGGACCCAGTACTTC
CASSLRDSGTQYF
>NA|TRBV18|TRBJ2-3|TRBD2
TGTGCCAGCTCACGCCGGGGATATTCTAGCGGAGGGGATACGCAGTATTTT
CASSRRGYSSGGDTQYF
>NA|TRBV2|TRBJ2-2|NA
TGTGCCAGCAGTGTTCGCCTTGCGGGCGGGGAGCTGTTTTTT
CASSVRLAGGELFF